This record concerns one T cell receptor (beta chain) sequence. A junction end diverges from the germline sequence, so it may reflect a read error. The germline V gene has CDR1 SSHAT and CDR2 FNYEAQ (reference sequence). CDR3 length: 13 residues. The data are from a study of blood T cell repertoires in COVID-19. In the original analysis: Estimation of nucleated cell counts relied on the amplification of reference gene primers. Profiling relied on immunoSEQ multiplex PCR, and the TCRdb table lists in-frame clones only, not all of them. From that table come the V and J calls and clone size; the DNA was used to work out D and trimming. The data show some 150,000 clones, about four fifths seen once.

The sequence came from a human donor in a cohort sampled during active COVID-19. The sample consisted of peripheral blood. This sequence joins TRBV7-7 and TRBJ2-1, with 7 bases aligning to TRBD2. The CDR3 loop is CASSAGTTVEQFF. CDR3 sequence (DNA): TGTGCTAGCAGCGCCGGGACTACCGTTGAGCAGTTCTTC.